The rows below give T cell receptor beta chains drawn from one sample of a study of blood T cells in healthy people across ages. TCRdb called the 5' RACE reads again in MiXCR, with one record for every CDR3 protein. The sample lists about 1.5 million distinct CDR3 sequences, about 45% occurring once. Sequences were obtained from blood. The receptors were sampled from a woman under 30 in good health. Each CDR3 is given with its conserved first and last residue. Fields, in order: D gene, clone size, J gene, V gene, CDR3 protein, CDR3 DNA. A D gene is named only where the DNA matches it firmly. Where a row states a size, it is once, few, many or the class of an expanded clone; other rows omit it.

d_gene: .; abundance: .; j_gene: TRBJ2-1; v_gene: TRBV20-1; CDR3aa: CSGSLSSYNEQFF; CDR3nt: TGCAGTGGATCGCTTAGCTCCTACAATGAGCAGTTCTTC
d_gene: TRBD2; abundance: .; j_gene: TRBJ2-1; v_gene: TRBV20-1; CDR3aa: CSARSRTSGRTYTYNEQFF; CDR3nt: TGCAGTGCGAGAAGTCGGACTAGCGGACGGACCTACACCTACAATGAGCAGTTCTTC
d_gene: TRBD1; abundance: .; j_gene: TRBJ2-7; v_gene: TRBV27; CDR3aa: CASSLVGQGFYEQYF; CDR3nt: TGTGCCAGCAGTTTAGTGGGACAGGGATTCTACGAGCAGTACTTC
d_gene: .; abundance: once; j_gene: TRBJ1-2; v_gene: TRBV11-2; CDR3aa: CASSLLPGVGGYTF; CDR3nt: TGTGCCAGCAGCTTACTTCCAGGGGTGGGGGGCTACACCTTC
d_gene: .; abundance: .; j_gene: TRBJ1-1; v_gene: TRBV29-1; CDR3aa: CSVKRQASAKNTEAFF; CDR3nt: TGCAGCGTTAAAAGACAGGCCTCCGCGAAGAACACTGAAGCTTTCTTT
d_gene: .; abundance: few; j_gene: TRBJ1-2; v_gene: TRBV7-2; CDR3aa: CASSLSNGVNGYTF; CDR3nt: TGTGCCAGCAGCTTGAGTAACGGGGTGAATGGCTACACCTTC
d_gene: .; abundance: .; j_gene: TRBJ1-2; v_gene: TRBV27; CDR3aa: CASGDGRHYGYTF; CDR3nt: TGTGCCAGCGGAGACGGACGTCACTATGGCTACACCTTC
d_gene: TRBD1; abundance: .; j_gene: TRBJ2-7; v_gene: TRBV27; CDR3aa: CASSPRTGRYEQYF; CDR3nt: TGTGCCAGCAGTCCAAGGACAGGGAGGTACGAGCAGTACTTC
d_gene: TRBD1; abundance: .; j_gene: TRBJ2-1; v_gene: TRBV7-2; CDR3aa: CASSLEQGVSYNEQFF; CDR3nt: TGTGCCAGCAGCTTAGAACAGGGGGTCTCCTACAATGAGCAGTTCTTC
d_gene: TRBD2; abundance: few; j_gene: TRBJ2-1; v_gene: TRBV20-1; CDR3aa: CSVSLFSTSGSNEQFF; CDR3nt: TGCAGTGTCAGTCTTTTTTCGACTAGCGGGAGTAATGAGCAGTTCTTC
d_gene: .; abundance: many; j_gene: TRBJ2-3; v_gene: TRBV3-1; CDR3aa: CASSQVGVNTQYF; CDR3nt: TGTGCCAGCAGCCAAGTCGGGGTTAATACGCAGTATTTT
d_gene: .; abundance: few; j_gene: TRBJ2-7; v_gene: TRBV28; CDR3aa: CASSLRGPSEQYF; CDR3nt: TGTGCCAGCAGTTTACGGGGGCCCAGCGAGCAGTACTTC
d_gene: .; abundance: .; j_gene: TRBJ2-5; v_gene: TRBV6-6; CDR3aa: CASTEAALSQETQYF; CDR3nt: TGTGCCAGCACAGAAGCGGCACTCTCTCAAGAGACCCAGTACTTC
d_gene: .; abundance: once; j_gene: TRBJ2-5; v_gene: TRBV15; CDR3aa: CATSKISGGEGTQYF; CDR3nt: TGTGCCACCAGCAAGATTAGCGGTGGAGAAGGGACCCAGTACTTC
d_gene: .; abundance: .; j_gene: TRBJ2-1; v_gene: TRBV12-3/TRBV12-4; CDR3aa: CASSAKWDGYNEQFF; CDR3nt: TGTGCCAGCAGCGCAAAGTGGGACGGCTACAATGAGCAGTTCTTC
d_gene: TRBD1; abundance: .; j_gene: TRBJ1-1; v_gene: TRBV5-1; CDR3aa: CASSLAQGANEAFF; CDR3nt: TGCGCCAGCAGCTTGGCCCAGGGGGCGAATGAAGCTTTCTTT
d_gene: .; abundance: .; j_gene: TRBJ2-7; v_gene: TRBV12-3/TRBV12-4; CDR3aa: CASSPHAYEQYF; CDR3nt: TGTGCCAGCAGTCCGCACGCTTACGAGCAGTACTTC
d_gene: TRBD2; abundance: .; j_gene: TRBJ2-7; v_gene: TRBV20-1; CDR3aa: CSASNPSGVNEQYF; CDR3nt: TGCAGTGCTAGTAACCCTAGCGGGGTGAACGAGCAGTACTTC
d_gene: .; abundance: few; j_gene: TRBJ2-3; v_gene: TRBV6-2/TRBV6-3; CDR3aa: CASNYKTVSTDTQYF; CDR3nt: TGTGCCAGCAACTACAAGACAGTTTCCACAGATACGCAGTATTTT
d_gene: TRBD2; abundance: .; j_gene: TRBJ2-1; v_gene: TRBV28; CDR3aa: CASSFGLAGGSSYNEQFF; CDR3nt: TGTGCCAGCAGTTTCGGACTAGCGGGAGGCTCGTCCTACAATGAGCAGTTCTTC
d_gene: TRBD2; abundance: .; j_gene: TRBJ2-7; v_gene: TRBV14; CDR3aa: CASSPLAGTASYYNEQYF; CDR3nt: TGTGCCAGCAGCCCACTAGCGGGGACCGCATCTTATTACAATGAGCAGTACTTC
d_gene: TRBD2; abundance: .; j_gene: TRBJ2-7; v_gene: TRBV20-1; CDR3aa: CSAPPGPSGKIEQYF; CDR3nt: TGCAGTGCCCCCCCAGGGCCTAGCGGGAAAATCGAGCAGTACTTC
d_gene: TRBD2; abundance: .; j_gene: TRBJ2-3; v_gene: TRBV20-1; CDR3aa: CSAPKPAGGTDTQYF; CDR3nt: TGCAGTGCTCCGAAACCAGCGGGAGGCACAGATACGCAGTATTTT
d_gene: TRBD1; abundance: .; j_gene: TRBJ2-4; v_gene: TRBV5-1; CDR3aa: CASSSQGARAKNIQYF; CDR3nt: TGCGCCAGCAGCTCGCAGGGGGCGCGGGCCAAAAACATTCAGTACTTC
d_gene: .; abundance: .; j_gene: TRBJ1-1; v_gene: TRBV7-2; CDR3aa: CASTLLADGTQAFF; CDR3nt: TGTGCCAGCACCCTCCTCGCCGACGGGACCCAAGCTTTCTTT
d_gene: .; abundance: .; j_gene: TRBJ1-2; v_gene: TRBV6-5; CDR3aa: CASREQGFVNYGYTF; CDR3nt: TGTGCCAGCAGGGAACAGGGTTTCGTTAACTATGGCTACACCTTC
d_gene: .; abundance: .; j_gene: TRBJ2-7; v_gene: TRBV5-1; CDR3aa: CASSSHGTRAYEQYF; CDR3nt: TGCGCCAGCAGCTCCCACGGGACAAGAGCCTACGAGCAGTACTTC
d_gene: .; abundance: .; j_gene: TRBJ1-1; v_gene: TRBV27; CDR3aa: CAGRNGRGRMNTEAFF; CDR3nt: TGTGCCGGCAGAAACGGTCGGGGGCGAATGAACACTGAAGCTTTCTTT
d_gene: TRBD2; abundance: few; j_gene: TRBJ2-3; v_gene: TRBV12-3/TRBV12-4; CDR3aa: CASSFRALAGTDTQYF; CDR3nt: TGTGCCAGCAGTTTTAGGGCTTTAGCGGGGACAGATACGCAGTATTTT
d_gene: .; abundance: .; j_gene: TRBJ1-2; v_gene: TRBV11-2; CDR3aa: CASSFGEGSGYTF; CDR3nt: TGTGCCAGCAGCTTTGGGGAGGGATCCGGCTACACCTTC
d_gene: .; abundance: .; j_gene: TRBJ1-5; v_gene: TRBV15; CDR3aa: CATSREWGQPQHF; CDR3nt: TGTGCCACCAGCAGAGAGTGGGGCCAGCCCCAGCATTTT
d_gene: .; abundance: .; j_gene: TRBJ2-3; v_gene: TRBV7-2; CDR3aa: CASSLVGGRGKDTQYF; CDR3nt: TGTGCCAGCAGCTTAGTTGGCGGGCGAGGAAAAGATACGCAGTATTTT
d_gene: .; abundance: .; j_gene: TRBJ2-3; v_gene: TRBV29-1; CDR3aa: CSVHQGLSTGTQYF; CDR3nt: TGCAGCGTACACCAGGGCCTGAGCACAGGTACGCAGTATTTT
d_gene: .; abundance: .; j_gene: TRBJ2-1; v_gene: TRBV4-3; CDR3aa: CASSQDGAGSSYNEQFF; CDR3nt: TGCGCCAGCAGCCAAGATGGGGCTGGGAGCTCCTACAATGAGCAGTTCTTC
d_gene: .; abundance: .; j_gene: TRBJ1-1; v_gene: TRBV7-9; CDR3aa: CASSFLTGSNTEAFF; CDR3nt: TGTGCCAGCAGCTTTTTAACAGGGTCGAACACTGAAGCTTTCTTT
d_gene: .; abundance: .; j_gene: TRBJ1-6; v_gene: TRBV7-2; CDR3aa: CASSSFESPLHF; CDR3nt: TGTGCCAGCAGTTCCTTCGAGTCACCCCTCCACTTT
d_gene: TRBD2; abundance: .; j_gene: TRBJ2-1; v_gene: TRBV27; CDR3aa: CATRTSGSYNEQFF; CDR3nt: TGTGCCACCCGGACTAGCGGGTCCTACAATGAGCAGTTCTTC